These 6 T cell receptor beta chains were sequenced from one sample in a study of cytotoxic CD8 clonotypes in ibrutinib-treated CLL. Sequencing used immunoSEQ multiplex PCR; TCRdb keeps in-frame clones, though not all of them. The repertoire holds about 200,000 clones, roughly 65% seen once, with about 6.4% in the top ten. The sample consisted of PBMCs, taken after 12 months of ibrutinib treatment. The origin of the receptors is a human donor with chronic lymphocytic leukemia.

As concerns this clone: Other DNA sequences from this sample encode an identical CDR3 as well. This chain links TRBV14 with TRBJ2-7; no clear D gene. This CDR3 comprises 11 residues. Trimming cost V 1 base and J 4 bases, with 2 bases left between them. The germline V gene has CDR1 SGHDN and CDR2 FVKESK. In DNA, the CDR3 is TGTGCCAGCAGCCAAGGTTACGAGCAGTACTTC. Protein product: CASSQGYEQYF.

The chain couples TRBV2 to TRBJ2-7; D is unclear. The CDR3 consists of 13 residues. Trimming left V 6 bases short and J 7 bases short, with 16 bases between. The V gene's germline CDR1 is SNHLY and CDR2 FYNNEI. The CDR3 sequence is CASRWEWTQEQYF. The CDR3 DNA sequence: TGTGCCAGCAGGTGGGAATGGACGCAAGAGCAGTACTTC.

This clone has more than one count but fewer than ten. This chain joins TRBV30 and TRBJ1-5; D is ambiguous. Germline V gene sequence: CDR1 GTSNPN, CDR2 SVGIG (reference sequence). The CDR3 is 17 residues long. V was cut by 0 bases and J by 0 bases, with 15 bases left in between. As DNA, the CDR3 is TGTGCCTGGAGTGTCCCTCCTCTCATCCTTAGCAATCAGCCCCAGCATTTT. Translating gives CAWSVPPLILSNQPQHF.

This chain connects TRBV4-3 to TRBJ2-6, with 7 bases identical to TRBD2. This CDR3 has 14 residues. V gave up 5 bases and J gave up 4 bases; unmatched junction bases: 2. Germline V lookup: CDR1 LGHNA, CDR2 YSLEER. The CDR3 bases are TGCGCCAGCAGCTTACTAGCGGGGGCCAACGTCCTGACTTTC. This sequence encodes CASSLLAGANVLTF.

The chain has TRBV13 and TRBJ1-4; the D is unclear. CDR1 is PRHDT, CDR2 FYEKMQ, per germline (reference sequence). The CDR3 is 13 amino acids. With 0 bases removed from V and 8 bases from J, the gap between germline ends came to 7 bases. The CDR3 bases are TGTGCCAGCAGCTTAGGACTGGAGGAAAAACTGTTTTTT. Protein sequence: CASSLGLEEKLFF.

The genes are TRBV10-3 and TRBJ2-5, with 8 bases fitting TRBD1. The CDR3 is 13 residues long. V was clipped by 4 bases and J by 5 bases; unmatched bases: 3. Germline V gene lookup returns CDR1 ENHRY and CDR2 SYGVKD. CDR3 DNA: TGTGCCATCAGTGGGCGACAGGGGGAGACCCAGTACTTC. The encoded protein is CAISGRQGETQYF.